Following are 22 T cell receptor beta chains from one sample sequenced in a study of blood T cell repertoires in COVID-19. Clones were sequenced by immunoSEQ multiplex PCR, and TCRdb holds only the in-frame ones, with some missing. The repertoire holds roughly 190,000 clones, with 90% to 95% as singletons. The sequenced sample was peripheral blood. These receptors were collected from a man aged 25-40 years with COVID-19, enrolled during active disease.

The chain carries TRBV7-9 and TRBJ1-1, with 9 bases that match TRBD1. The V segment lost 6 bases and the J segment 8 bases; nucleotides outside the gene matches: 13. Germline CDR1 and CDR2: SEHNR and FQNEAQ (reference sequence). This CDR3 is built from 15 residues. The chain's CDR3 is CASSSSHLQGAEAFF. In DNA form, the CDR3 reads TGTGCCAGCAGTTCCTCCCATTTACAGGGGGCAGAAGCTTTCTTT.

The V and J genes are TRBV24-1 and TRBJ2-7; D is unclear. The germline V gene encodes CDR1 KGHDR and CDR2 SFDVKD. The ends were cut back, 8 bases at V and 3 bases at J, with 4 bases in the middle. CDR3 size: 10 residues. The CDR3 DNA reads TGTGCCACCACCCACTACGAGCAGTACTTC. Translated, it gives CATTHYEQYF.

The genes are TRBV9 and TRBJ2-2, with 7 bases aligning to TRBD2. Trimming at V came to 4 bases and at J to 1 base, leaving 7 bases not matched to a gene. This CDR3 is built from 16 residues. Germline CDR1 is SGDLS and CDR2 is YYNGEE. The CDR3: CASSPRGGVNTGELFF. The CDR3 DNA is TGTGCCAGCAGCCCTCGCGGGGGTGTGAACACCGGGGAGCTGTTTTTT.

The chain couples TRBV6-1 to TRBJ2-5; TRBD2 agrees at 12 bases. Looked up from germline, CDR1 is MNHNS and CDR2 is SASEGT. The length of the CDR3 is 15 residues. J was trimmed by 4 bases and V by 1 base; bases with no gene match: 1. This chain's CDR3 is CASSEGLAGVETQYF. The DNA for the CDR3 is TGTGCCAGCAGTGAAGGACTAGCGGGGGTAGAGACCCAGTACTTC.

The rearrangement links TRBV5-1 to TRBJ2-4; D may be TRBD2 (5 bases). CDR3 length equals 13 residues. CDR1 and CDR2 (germline): SGHRS, YFSETQ. V dropped 4 bases and J dropped 9 bases, with 14 bases sitting between them. As DNA, the CDR3 is TGCGCCAGCAGCGCGGACCGGGGATTCATTCAGTACTTC. Residues: CASSADRGFIQYF.

The chain is built from TRBV12-5 and TRBJ1-2, with a possible D match to TRBD1 (5 bases). The CDR3 contains 16 residues. The V gene lost 0 bases and the J gene lost 7 bases, with 18 bases spanning the gap. Per germline, CDR1 LGHNT and CDR2 FRNRAP. CDR3 region: CASGLVGSGGVRGYTF. CDR3 bases: TGTGCTAGTGGTTTGGTAGGTAGTGGGGGGGTTCGTGGCTACACCTTC. The variable domain in full, completed from reference TRBV12-5 and TRBJ1-2, reads DARVTQTPRHKVTEMGQEVTMRCQPILGHNTVFWYRQTMMQGLELLAYFRNRAPLDDSGMPKDRFSAEMPDATLATLKIQPSEPRDSAVYFCASGLVGSGGVRGYTFGSGTRLTVV.

The chain couples TRBV3-1 (or the pseudogene TRBV3-2) to TRBJ2-7; D not certain. This CDR3 is built from 14 residues. The V end lost 1 base, the J end lost 1 base, and 8 bases lay between the germline ends. In germline, CDR1 is LGHDT, CDR2 YNNKEL (reference sequence). The DNA for the CDR3 is TGTGCCAGCAGCCAAGTTGGTCAGTCCTACGAGCAGTACTTC. Protein product: CASSQVGQSYEQYF.

V and J are TRBV14 and TRBJ1-2; 7 bases are shared with TRBD1. Germline V CDR1 and CDR2: SGHDN, FVKESK. J was trimmed by 4 bases and V by 1 base; bases with no gene match: 3. The CDR3 consists of 14 residues. The CDR3 bases are TGTGCCAGCAGCCAAGCGGGACAGAGCTATGGCTACACCTTC. This translates into CASSQAGQSYGYTF.

The chain links TRBV6-5 to TRBJ1-5; D is uncertain. CDR1 MNHEY and CDR2 SVGAGI come from the germline V gene. There are 15 residues in the CDR3. V was trimmed by 4 bases and J by 7 bases, leaving 17 bases between them. CDR3 sequence reads: CASSLRRTSWQPQHF. The CDR3 DNA is TGTGCCAGCAGTTTACGGCGGACTTCATGGCAGCCCCAGCATTTT.

This chain links TRBV6-6 with TRBJ1-5; D might be TRBD1 (5 bases). Germline V gene sequence: CDR1 MNHNY, CDR2 SVGAGI (reference sequence). This CDR3 comprises 16 residues. V was trimmed by 2 bases and J by 4 bases, leaving 15 bases between them. The CDR3 loop is CASSYPHDSLNQPQHF. The CDR3 DNA reads TGTGCCAGCAGTTACCCACACGACAGTTTAAATCAGCCCCAGCATTTT.

Regarding this clone: This sample also contains other DNA sequences that code for the same CDR3. V and J are TRBV6-5 and TRBJ2-7, with 9 bases identical to TRBD1. Germline assignment: CDR1 MNHEY and CDR2 SVGAGI. After removal of 6 bases from V and 2 bases from J, the junction contained 5 bases not matched to a gene. The CDR3 sequence is 14 residues long. CDR3 protein: CASSYGTGTYEQYF. The CDR3 bases are TGTGCCAGCAGCTACGGGACAGGGACCTACGAGCAGTACTTC.

The chain has TRBV19 and TRBJ2-3; 8 bases are a match to TRBD2. The CDR3 loop spans 15 amino acids. The junction had 6 bases not matched to a gene; V was cut back by 6 bases and J by 1 base. Germline values: CDR1 LNHDA, CDR2 SQIVND (reference sequence). The DNA of the CDR3 is TGTGCCAGTAGACAGCGGGGGCCTCGCACAGATACGCAGTATTTT. It codes for CASRQRGPRTDTQYF. Full variable domain (missing parts from reference TRBV19 and TRBJ2-3): DGGITQSPKYLFRKEGQNVTLSCEQNLNHDAMYWYRQDPGQGLRLIYYSQIVNDFQKGDIAEGYSVSREKKESFPLTVTSAQKNPTAFYLCASRQRGPRTDTQYFGPGTRLTVL.

The chain couples TRBV10-3 to TRBJ2-2; D perhaps matches TRBD1 (5 bases). This CDR3 comprises 16 residues. Germline loops: CDR1 ENHRY, CDR2 SYGVKD. V lost 3 bases and J lost 4, with 15 bases in between. CDR3 nucleotide sequence: TGTGCCATCAGTGAAAACGCACAGGCCTTCACCGGGGAGCTGTTTTTT. Its protein is CAISENAQAFTGELFF.

The chain links TRBV2 to TRBJ2-1; 8 bases match TRBD1. V lost 6 bases and J lost 3; bases outside the gene matches: 10. Per the germline V gene, CDR1 is SNHLY and CDR2 is FYNNEI. The CDR3 loop spans 16 amino acids. For the CDR3, the DNA is TGTGCCAGCAGAGTCGACAGGGGAGGCGGCTACAATGAGCAGTTCTTC. Translating it yields CASRVDRGGGYNEQFF.

The chain uses TRBV6-1 and TRBJ1-6; D uncertain. Germline CDR1 reads MNHNS; CDR2 reads SASEGT. The CDR3 runs 17 residues. V shed 1 base and J shed 0 bases, with 10 bases lying between them. CDR3 nucleotides: TGTGCCAGCAGTGAAGGTTGGCGGAGCTCCTATAATTCACCCCTCCACTTT. Translated, it gives CASSEGWRSSYNSPLHF.

This sequence joins TRBV9 and TRBJ2-5; 11 nucleotides align to TRBD1. The CDR3 totals 16 residues. Trimming took 4 bases from V and 4 from J; bases not matched to a gene: 9. Germline-derived CDR1 and CDR2 are SGDLS and YYNGEE. CDR3 protein: CASSPPYGQGAETQYF. CDR3 in DNA: TGTGCCAGCAGCCCCCCATATGGACAGGGGGCAGAGACCCAGTACTTC. Filled out from reference TRBV9 and TRBJ2-5, the complete variable domain reads DSGVTQTPKHLITATGQRVTLRCSPRSGDLSVYWYQQSLDQGLQFLIQYYNGEERAKGNILERFSAQQFPDLHSELNLSSLELGDSALYFCASSPPYGQGAETQYFGPGTRLLVL.

The chain has TRBV19 and TRBJ1-2; D is unclear. This CDR3 spans 12 amino acids. The germline V and J ends were trimmed by 3 bases and 3 bases, with 5 bases remaining between them. CDR1 and CDR2 from the germline V gene are LNHDA and SQIVND (reference sequence). CDR3 sequence reads: CASSIQDYGYTF. The CDR3 DNA reads TGTGCCAGTAGTATCCAGGACTATGGCTACACCTTC.

The chain employs TRBV7-9 and TRBJ2-1, with D maybe TRBD2 (6 bases). Germline V lookup: CDR1 SEHNR, CDR2 FQNEAQ (reference sequence). The CDR3 sequence is 13 residues long. Trimming removed 4 bases from V and 7 bases from J, with 11 bases in between. CDR3 coding DNA: TGTGCCAGCAGCTCGGGACTTAGAAATGAGCAGTTCTTC. It translates to CASSSGLRNEQFF.

The rearrangement joins TRBV5-4 to TRBJ1-1, with a tentative D call TRBD1 (5 bases). The CDR3 runs 13 residues. CDR1 is SGHNT and CDR2 is YYREEE in the germline V gene (reference sequence). The V end was cut by 6 bases, the J end by 1 base, with 10 bases between. CDR3 sequence (DNA): TGTGCCAGCAAGGGAGGGACGAACACTGAAGCTTTCTTT. Protein product: CASKGGTNTEAFF. Filled out from reference TRBV5-4 and TRBJ1-1, the complete variable domain reads ETGVTQSPTHLIKTRGQQVTLRCSSQSGHNTVSWYQQALGQGPQFIFQYYREEENGRGNFPPRFSGLQFPNYSSELNVNALELDDSALYLCASKGGTNTEAFFGQGTRLTVV.

The V and J genes are TRBV11-1 and TRBJ2-7, with 10 bases aligning to TRBD1. Trimming removed 5 bases from V and 2 bases from J; junction bases left unmatched: 9. Germline values: CDR1 SGHAT, CDR2 FQDESV (reference sequence). The CDR3 runs 16 residues. The CDR3 loop reads CASSEARDRGAYEQYF. CDR3 DNA sequence: TGTGCCAGCAGCGAAGCCCGGGACAGGGGAGCCTACGAGCAGTACTTC.

The gene calls are TRBV18 and TRBJ2-1; D might be TRBD1 (6 bases). There are 14 residues in the CDR3. Trimming pared 3 bases from V and 7 bases from J, leaving 13 bases between. Germline V CDR1 and CDR2: KGHSH, LQKENI. The CDR3 sequence: CASSPTTGTNEQFF. CDR3 bases: TGTGCCAGCTCACCCACGACAGGAACTAATGAGCAGTTCTTC. The full variable domain, its missing parts supplied by reference TRBV18 and TRBJ2-1, is NAGVMQNPRHLVRRRGQEARLRCSPMKGHSHVYWYRQLPEEGLKFMVYLQKENIIDESGMPKERFSAEFPKEGPSILRIQQVVRGDSAAYFCASSPTTGTNEQFFGPGTRLTVL.

The gene calls are TRBV5-1 and TRBJ2-3; D is possibly TRBD2 (6 bases). Germline V gene data show CDR1 as SGHRS and CDR2 as YFSETQ. The V end lost 7 bases, the J end lost 3 bases, and 15 bases lay between the germline ends. The CDR3 runs 14 residues. CDR3 in amino acids: CASGASGETDTQYF. The CDR3 coding sequence is TGCGCCAGCGGGGCTTCGGGAGAGACAGATACGCAGTATTTT.